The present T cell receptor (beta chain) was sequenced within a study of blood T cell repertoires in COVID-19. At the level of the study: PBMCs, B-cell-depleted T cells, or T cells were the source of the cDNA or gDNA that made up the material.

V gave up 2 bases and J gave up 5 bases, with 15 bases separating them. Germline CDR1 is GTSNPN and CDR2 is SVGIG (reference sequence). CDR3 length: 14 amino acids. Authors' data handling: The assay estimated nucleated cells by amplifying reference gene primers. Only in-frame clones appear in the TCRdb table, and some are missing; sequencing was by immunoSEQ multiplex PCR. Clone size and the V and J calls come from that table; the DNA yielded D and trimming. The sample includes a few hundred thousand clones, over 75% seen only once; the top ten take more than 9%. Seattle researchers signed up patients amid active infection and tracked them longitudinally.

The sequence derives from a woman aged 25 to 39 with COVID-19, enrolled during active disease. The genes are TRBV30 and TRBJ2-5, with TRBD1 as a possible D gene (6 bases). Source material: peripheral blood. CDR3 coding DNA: TGTGCCTGGAGTCGGCGGACAGCCCGGGAGACCCAGTACTTC. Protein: CAWSRRTARETQYF.